This note documents a single TCR beta chain sequence. The data are from a study of T cell changes during pregnancy in multiple sclerosis. The method was immunoSEQ multiplex PCR; TCRdb's version includes in-frame clones alone and lacks a portion of them. Among about 86,000 clones listed, approximately 90% were seen once. The sequencing here drew on peripheral blood, taken in the first trimester of pregnancy. The clonotype originates from a female donor in good health, enrolled as a control in a pregnancy study.

Here the CDR3 reads CASNLGGTFPYGYTF. In DNA form, the CDR3 reads TGTGCCAGCAACCTGGGGGGGACCTTCCCCTATGGCTACACCTTC. The chain combines TRBV28 with TRBJ1-2; D perhaps matches TRBD1 (5 bases). The length of the CDR3 is 15 residues. Germline V CDR1 and CDR2: MDHEN, SYDVKM. V lost 7 bases to trimming and J lost 4 bases, with 19 bases between them.